The rows below give T cell receptor beta chains drawn from one sample of a study of vaccination and CD4 T cells after COVID-19. TCRdb analysed the PCR reads with MiXCR anew, one entry per CDR3 protein. The sample has 15,000 to 20,000 distinct CDR3 sequences, 49% seen once; the top ten hold 3% to 4%. For these receptors, no antigen is known. The source material was CD4+ T cells from blood, cultured in vitro. These receptors all stem from a human donor who had recovered from COVID-19. Each CDR3 is given without its conserved first and last residue.

v_call	j_call	cdr3_aa
TRBV5-1	TRBJ1-1	ASSPRQDNTEAF
TRBV6-5	TRBJ2-7	ASSYGLAGGPYEQY
TRBV10-3	TRBJ2-7	AISESRARGGKDEQY
TRBV20-1	TRBJ2-4	SARWGPDIQY
TRBV6-2/TRBV6-3	TRBJ1-5	ASSYKGQGEIRNQPQH
TRBV20-1	TRBJ1-2	SARDRAYGYT
TRBV20-1	TRBJ2-4	SARRGEDLAKNIQY
TRBV6-1	TRBJ2-1	ASSGGWSSYNEQF
TRBV7-2	TRBJ1-1	ASSSPRQVLAF
TRBV7-2	TRBJ2-3	ASSLQGARADTQY
TRBV7-3	TRBJ2-7	ATNRGYEQY
TRBV6-1	TRBJ1-6	ASHRSYNSPLH
TRBV7-2	TRBJ2-2	ASSPSGPPGAGELF
TRBV7-8	TRBJ2-1	ASTMREGNYNEQF
TRBV3-1	TRBJ2-1	ASSQGTSGPYNEQF
TRBV6-1	TRBJ2-1	ASTKVTGGKVDNEQF
TRBV27	TRBJ2-1	ASRFGVADPRAYNEQF
TRBV20-1	TRBJ2-3	SASGREGADTQY
TRBV11-3	TRBJ2-5	ASSSGQTSQETQY
TRBV5-1	TRBJ2-5	ASSLGRGRGQETQY
TRBV7-9	TRBJ1-2	ASRTPGSNGYT
TRBV25-1	TRBJ2-7	ASSDPFTYEQY
TRBV7-2	TRBJ2-1	ASSSQGAYNEQF
TRBV30	TRBJ2-7	AWSVDRGYEQY
TRBV28	TRBJ1-1	ASKLGGSEAF
TRBV6-1	TRBJ2-2	ASTRVSGELF
TRBV6-1	TRBJ1-1	ASRTGAFLNTEAF
TRBV30	TRBJ1-1	AWSTGVNTEAF
TRBV7-2	TRBJ1-1	ASSTSRDTEAF
TRBV7-2	TRBJ1-1	ASSYGQNTEAF
TRBV20-1	TRBJ2-1	SASMPGLAGVLHEQF
TRBV12-3/TRBV12-4	TRBJ1-2	ASRYNRYYGYA
TRBV6-1	TRBJ1-2	ASSRTGANYGYT
TRBV28	TRBJ1-6	ASTAGVNSAPLH
TRBV28	TRBJ2-1	ASSSRPPAYNEQF
TRBV5-4	TRBJ1-2	ASSSSSSYGYT
TRBV7-3	TRBJ2-1	ASSLARDNEQF
TRBV6-1	TRBJ1-6	ASTDQRGSSYNSPLH
TRBV30	TRBJ2-7	AWNRDRVLEQY